Sequencing of this T cell receptor beta chain was carried out in a study of blood T cell repertoires in COVID-19. About the research overall: Cohort 3 donors counted as recovered after two negative PCRs, clearance, or resolved symptoms. There were acute and convalescent COVID-19 samples, and they came from the United States, Italy and Spain.

The V gene lost 3 bases and the J gene lost 1 base, with 8 bases spanning the gap. This CDR3 comprises 13 residues. Germline assignment: CDR1 SGDLS and CDR2 YYNGEE. Under the authors' procedure: Reference gene primers were amplified, and this amplification served to estimate nucleated cell counts. Assay used: immunoSEQ multiplex PCR; TCRdb lists only in-frame clones, some missing. The V and J calls and clone size are taken from that table; D and trimming were inferred from the DNA. Of about 140,000 clones detected, approximately 87% appear once; the ten largest clones hold 3% to 4.5%. Adults between roughly 18 and 89 years of age took part from 24 US areas.

This sequence was found in a man aged 50-60 years in a cohort exposed to, infected with or recovered from COVID-19 (not recorded which). The specimen sequenced was PBMCs or T cells enriched from blood (not recorded which). The chain uses TRBV9 and TRBJ2-7; unclear D gene. The CDR3 here is CASSADISYEQYF. In DNA form, the CDR3 reads TGTGCCAGCAGCGCCGACATATCCTACGAGCAGTACTTC. Filled out from reference TRBV9 and TRBJ2-7, the complete variable domain reads DSGVTQTPKHLITATGQRVTLRCSPRSGDLSVYWYQQSLDQGLQFLIQYYNGEERAKGNILERFSAQQFPDLHSELNLSSLELGDSALYFCASSADISYEQYFGPGTRLTVT.